The 21 T cell receptor beta chains presented below share a single source sample, sequenced in a study of cytomegalovirus exposure and HLA in healthy donors. In the PCR, 60 Vbeta and 13 Jbeta primers were used. Clones were sequenced by immunoSEQ multiplex PCR, and TCRdb holds only the in-frame ones, with some missing. The data hold 150,000 to 200,000 clones, with around 81% observed a single time. Sequencing was done on a sample of PBMCs. The receptors come from a woman aged 18-29 years in good health and CMV-seropositive.

This clone was counted between two and nine times. CDR3 loop: CASSPLGQGNQPQHF. CDR3 in DNA: TGTGCCAGCAGCCCCCTCGGACAAGGCAATCAGCCCCAGCATTTT. This rearrangement joins TRBV7-2 to TRBJ1-5, with a tentative D call TRBD1 (5 bases). The length of the CDR3 is 15 residues. Deletions cut 5 bases from V and 2 bases from J, with 13 bases between. Germline values: CDR1 SGHTA, CDR2 FQGNSA.

This chain links TRBV11-2 with TRBJ1-3; 8 bases agree with TRBD1. J lost 8 bases, V lost 5 bases, and 5 bases had no gene match. The CDR3 runs 13 residues. The germline V gene has CDR1 SGHAT and CDR2 FQNNGV. DNA of the CDR3: TGTGCCAGCAGCCGCACAGGGGGTTACACCATATATTTT. It yields the protein CASSRTGGYTIYF.

The rearrangement joins TRBV11-3 to TRBJ2-1; D might be TRBD1 (5 bases). Trimming took 1 base from V and 0 from J, leaving 10 bases between them. CDR3 length: 16 residues. Germline V gene sequence: CDR1 SGHNT, CDR2 YENEEA. Written as DNA, the CDR3 is TGTGCCAGCAGCTTAGGGACATTCAGCTCCTACAATGAGCAGTTCTTC. It yields the protein CASSLGTFSSYNEQFF.

The J gene is TRBJ1-1, the V gene TRBV21-1; whether TRBD1, the table's D call, matches the DNA was not checked. TRBV21-1 is tagged as a pseudogene. The CDR3 is 14 residues long. DNA of the CDR3: TGTGCCAGCAGCAAAGAGGACAGGGAAACTGAAGCTTTCTTT. Encoded protein: CASSKEDRETEAFF.

This chain links TRBV4-1 with TRBJ2-1; D is ambiguous. Germline lookup yields CDR1 MGHRA and CDR2 YSYEKL. The V end was cut by 5 bases, the J end by 0 bases, with 11 bases between. This CDR3 contains 15 residues. Here the CDR3 reads CASSSGVSSYNEQFF. The CDR3 nucleotides read TGCGCCAGCAGCTCCGGTGTGAGCTCCTACAATGAGCAGTTCTTC.

V gene TRBV2 combines with J gene TRBJ1-5; 8 bases are a match to TRBD1. This CDR3 contains 14 residues. V dropped 6 bases and J dropped 5; count of bases not matched to a gene: 6. Germline CDR1 SNHLY, CDR2 FYNNEI. CDR3 region: CASSPDRGYQPQHF. The CDR3 DNA sequence: TGTGCCAGCAGCCCTGACAGGGGTTATCAGCCCCAGCATTTT.

This clone was counted once. This chain connects TRBV10-3 to TRBJ2-7; possible D gene TRBD1, 6 bases. Deletions cut 6 bases from V and 0 bases from J, with 18 bases between. The CDR3 runs to 16 residues. The germline gives CDR1 ENHRY, CDR2 SYGVKD. CDR3 DNA: TGTGCCATCAGGAGCGGACAGAGTTCAAGCTCCTACGAGCAGTACTTC. It encodes CAIRSGQSSSSYEQYF.

The DNA for the CDR3 is TGTGCCAGCAGGATCGCGGGGGCCCGGGTCGGGGCCGAGCAGTACTTC. As protein: CASRIAGARVGAEQYF. The chain couples TRBV2 to TRBJ2-7; D is possibly TRBD2 (7 bases). Germline V lookup: CDR1 SNHLY, CDR2 FYNNEI. The CDR3 has 16 amino acids. The V end lost 6 bases, the J end lost 6 bases, and 24 bases lay between the germline ends.

In this sample, this clone turned up once. The chain has TRBV6-5 and TRBJ2-5, with 7 bases matching TRBD1. The CDR3 loop spans 13 amino acids. V lost 5 bases, J lost 5 bases, and 5 bases stayed unmatched. Germline CDR1 and CDR2: MNHEY and SVGAGI. As DNA, the CDR3 is TGTGCCAGCAGTCCACAGGGGCGGGAGACCCAGTACTTC. Amino acids: CASSPQGRETQYF.

The CDR3 is CASSLAQTVTPGETQYF. The CDR3 DNA follows: TGTGCCAGCAGCTTAGCCCAGACAGTGACCCCTGGGGAGACCCAGTACTTC. The chain carries TRBV7-2 and TRBJ2-5; the D gene is possibly TRBD1 (5 bases). Germline CDR1 is SGHTA and CDR2 is FQGNSA. The V gene lost 0 bases and the J gene lost 5 bases, with 19 bases spanning the gap. CDR3 length equals 17 residues.

This chain links TRBV19 with TRBJ2-2; D not certain. Per the germline V gene, CDR1 is LNHDA and CDR2 is SQIVND (reference sequence). The germline V and J ends were trimmed by 5 bases and 4 bases, with 5 bases remaining between them. The CDR3 is 12 amino acids. CDR3 in amino acids: CASSRRTGELFF. The CDR3 coding sequence is TGTGCCAGTAGTCGTCGCACCGGGGAGCTGTTTTTT.

This clone was seen just once. V is TRBV6-5 and J is TRBJ1-6; 7 bases are shared with TRBD1. V lost 6 bases and J lost 13; bases outside the gene matches: 9. The CDR3 has 13 residues. Looked up from germline, CDR1 is MNHEY and CDR2 is SVGAGI. The CDR3 sequence: CASSPRDRDPLHF. The DNA for the CDR3 is TGTGCCAGCAGCCCCCGAGACAGGGATCCCCTCCACTTT.

This clone was counted a single time. The genes are TRBV14 and TRBJ2-3, with 8 bases identical to TRBD1. Trimming at V came to 4 bases and at J to 2 bases, leaving 5 bases not matched to a gene. Germline loops: CDR1 SGHDN, CDR2 FVKESK. The CDR3 is 15 amino acids. CDR3 sequence reads: CASSPRQGNTDTQYF. The CDR3 region has the DNA TGTGCCAGCAGCCCCCGACAGGGGAACACAGATACGCAGTATTTT.

The CDR3 loop is CASSPPGQYTGELFF. DNA of the CDR3: TGTGCCAGCAGCCCTCCCGGACAGTACACCGGGGAGCTGTTTTTT. The genes are TRBV5-6 and TRBJ2-2, with D perhaps matching TRBD1 (6 bases). The germline gives CDR1 SGHDT, CDR2 YYEEEE. Trimming stripped 4 bases from V and 3 bases from J, with 13 bases between. This CDR3 is built from 15 residues.

In the case of this clone: Mismatch with germline at one junction end may stem from a read error. The chain is built from TRBV18 and TRBJ2-7; D is perhaps TRBD1 (6 bases). The germline V gene has CDR1 KGHSH and CDR2 LQKENI. This CDR3 is built from 13 residues. CDR3 protein: CASSPDSSFEQYF. CDR3 bases: TGTGCCAGCTCTCCGGACAGCTCCTTCGAGCAGTACTTC.

The rearrangement links TRBV28 to TRBJ2-3; 8 bases line up with TRBD2. There are 15 residues in the CDR3. Germline CDR1 reads MDHEN; CDR2 reads SYDVKM. V trimming: 3 bases; J trimming: 1 base; junction bases outside the gene matches: 3. For the CDR3, the DNA is TGTGCCAGCAGTTTTCGGGGGGGCGGCACAGATACGCAGTATTTT. The encoded protein is CASSFRGGGTDTQYF. Using reference TRBV28 and TRBJ2-3 for the parts outside the CDR3, the full variable domain is DVKVTQSSRYLVKRTGEKVFLECVQDMDHENMFWYRQDPGLGLRLIYFSYDVKMKEKGDIPEGYSVSREKKERFSLILESASTNQTSMYLCASSFRGGGTDTQYFGPGTRLTVL.

The table lists this clone with a few counts. The chain is built from TRBV30 and TRBJ1-2, with no clear D. Germline loops: CDR1 GTSNPN, CDR2 SVGIG (reference sequence). The CDR3 is 13 residues long. The V gene lost 5 bases and the J gene lost 8 bases, with 18 bases spanning the gap. CDR3 coding DNA: TGTGCCTGGCGGTTTTCCCCGCCGCGAGGCTACACCTTC. The encoded protein is CAWRFSPPRGYTF.

The rearrangement joins TRBV7-2 to TRBJ2-7, with 8 bases aligning to TRBD2. This CDR3 comprises 14 residues. Germline CDR1 and CDR2: SGHTA and FQGNSA. V gave up 3 bases and J gave up 1 base; unmatched junction bases: 2. The CDR3 spells CASSLTSVSYEQYF. The DNA for the CDR3 is TGTGCCAGCAGCTTGACTAGCGTTTCCTACGAGCAGTACTTC.

V gene TRBV9 combines with J gene TRBJ2-7, with D maybe TRBD1 (5 bases). Trimming shortened V by 0 bases and J by 2 bases, and 9 bases separated the two germline ends. From germline, CDR1 is SGDLS and CDR2 YYNGEE. CDR3 length: 14 amino acids. This CDR3 is CASSVGGPPYEQYF. The CDR3 DNA follows: TGTGCCAGCAGCGTAGGGGGCCCCCCCTACGAGCAGTACTTC.

This clone came up once. The chain carries TRBV25-1 and TRBJ2-2; 7 nucleotides match TRBD2. Looked up from germline, CDR1 is MGHDK and CDR2 is SYGVNS. V lost 3 bases, J lost 3 bases, and 1 base stayed unmatched. This CDR3 is built from 14 residues. The CDR3 nucleotides are TGTGCCAGCAGTGATCGGGGGGACACCGGGGAGCTGTTTTTT. It is translated as CASSDRGDTGELFF.

V and J are TRBV5-1 and TRBJ1-2; 8 bases match TRBD1. Per germline, CDR1 SGHRS and CDR2 YFSETQ. The CDR3 is 13 residues long. V was pared by 3 bases and J by 6 bases, with 4 bases of the junction left unmatched. CDR3 loop: CASSYGQGDGYTF. For the CDR3, the DNA is TGCGCCAGCAGCTACGGACAGGGCGATGGCTACACCTTC.